Described below is a single T cell receptor beta chain sequence and its context. The specificity of this receptor is unknown. No much larger clonotype is one base removed from it; base qualities were not supplied. This sample is part of a study of T cell changes during pregnancy in multiple sclerosis (dated by TCRdb to between 2019 and 2020). Looking at the study overall: Changes in the T cell repertoire over the course of pregnancy were examined in this study in women with multiple sclerosis.

The germline V gene yields SQVTM for CDR1 and ANQGSEA for CDR2. There are 13 amino acids in the CDR3, from cysteine to phenylalanine inclusive. The retained sequence is limited to the CDR3, 39 bases, with the frame set at the first base. V sheds 5 bases and J sheds 3 bases, leaving 13 bases between their ends. Libraries were built with the immunoSEQ multiplex PCR assay. In TCRdb, the immuneACCESS table is reduced to in-frame sequences with V and J assigned. These tables do not hold every clone; where another copy was compared, an unresolved V gene accounts for under half, and the others remain unexplained. The sample profile shows around 35,000 clones; roughly 92% of them were found once. The ten biggest clones cover about 1.2% of the sample.

This clonotype was sampled from a female donor with multiple sclerosis, enrolled in a pregnancy study. The sample consisted of PBMCs (not recorded whether the cells were cultured). The chain couples TRBV29-1 to TRBJ1-1; D gene: possibly TRBD1, on 5 matching bases. CDR3 protein: CSVFPGSYTEAFF. DNA sequence: TGCAGCGTTTTCCCAGGGAGTTACACTGAAGCTTTCTTT.